What follows describes a single T cell receptor beta chain. Antigen specificity is unknown. Germline CDR1 is KGHSH and CDR2 is LQKENI. V gave up 2 bases and J gave up 1 base, with 5 bases separating them. There are 13 residues in the CDR3. The data are from a study of T cell repertoires in ileal Crohn's disease. Broader study findings: Compared with CD4 T cells, sorted CD8 cells carried more expanded clones.

Profiling relied on immunoSEQ multiplex PCR, and the TCRdb table lists in-frame clones only, not all of them. The data contain roughly 13,000 clones, over 65% of them seen just once; the ten biggest clones take up roughly 4.5%. The TCR originated in an adult with Crohn's disease. What was sequenced was ileal tissue. The chain carries TRBV18 and TRBJ1-1; D gene uncertain. The CDR3 here is CASSPWANTEAFF. CDR3 coding DNA: TGTGCCAGCTCACCATGGGCGAACACTGAAGCTTTCTTT. The entire variable domain, with the rest obtained from reference TRBV18 and TRBJ1-1, is as follows: NAGVMQNPRHLVRRRGQEARLRCSPMKGHSHVYWYRQLPEEGLKFMVYLQKENIIDESGMPKERFSAEFPKEGPSILRIQQVVRGDSAAYFCASSPWANTEAFFGQGTRLTVV.